The 30 T cell receptor beta chains reported below all come from one sample, sequenced in a study of blood T cell repertoires in COVID-19. Sequenced by immunoSEQ multiplex PCR; TCRdb stores in-frame clones only, minus some. Here the sample spans tens of thousands of clones, roughly 82% being singletons. The sequencing input was peripheral blood. All receptors derive from a man aged 80 or over with active COVID-19.

The V gene is TRBV9, the J gene TRBJ2-5; TRBD1 matches 7 bases. In germline, CDR1 is SGDLS, CDR2 YYNGEE. The CDR3 is made up of 15 amino acids. J was trimmed by 3 bases and V by 2 bases; bases with no gene match: 7. DNA for the CDR3: TGTGCCAGCAGCGTCGACACCGGGACAGAAGAGACCCAGTACTTC. Its translation: CASSVDTGTEETQYF.

CDR3 DNA sequence: TGCGCCAGCAGCTCGGAATCAGGGGTCTACACTGAAGCTTTCTTT. It encodes CASSSESGVYTEAFF. The chain couples TRBV5-1 to TRBJ1-1; D is perhaps TRBD1 (6 bases). The germline V gene encodes CDR1 SGHRS and CDR2 YFSETQ. This CDR3 has 15 amino acids. V lost 3 bases and J lost 3, with 15 bases in between.

The J gene is TRBJ1-1, the V gene TRBV18; a weak D match, TRBD1 (5 bases). The germline CDR1 and CDR2 sequences are KGHSH and LQKENI. V was cut by 0 bases and J by 1 base, with 12 bases left in between. The CDR3 totals 16 residues. The CDR3 reads CASSPPGAGRNTEAFF. The CDR3 DNA is TGTGCCAGCTCACCACCAGGGGCTGGTAGGAACACTGAAGCTTTCTTT.

The chain joins TRBV18 to TRBJ2-3; tentatively, D is TRBD2 (6 bases). This CDR3 spans 17 amino acids. Looked up from germline, CDR1 is KGHSH and CDR2 is LQKENI. Trimming cost V 0 bases and J 2 bases, with 15 bases left between them. The CDR3 is CASSPPFGGANTDTQYF. DNA for the CDR3: TGTGCCAGCTCACCACCTTTTGGCGGGGCGAACACAGATACGCAGTATTTT.

The chain combines TRBV18 with TRBJ2-5; the D gene is possibly TRBD2 (6 bases). Germline assignment: CDR1 KGHSH and CDR2 LQKENI. This CDR3 region has 15 residues. The V end lost 1 base, the J end lost 5 bases, and 14 bases lay between the germline ends. CDR3 DNA: TGTGCCAGCTCACCACGGAGGGCTGACGGCGAGACCCAGTACTTC. This codes for CASSPRRADGETQYF.

This chain uses TRBV6-2 or TRBV6-3 with TRBJ1-2, with D perhaps TRBD1 (6 bases). The V gene lost 2 bases and the J gene lost 4 bases, with 8 bases spanning the gap. Germline assignment: CDR1 MNHEY and CDR2 SVGEGT. This CDR3 region has 13 residues. CDR3 nucleotides: TGTGCCAGCAGTTACGACAGGCTCTATGGCTACACCTTC. It yields the protein CASSYDRLYGYTF.

The chain uses TRBV6-1 and TRBJ1-1; D remains unclear. V was clipped by 3 bases and J by 0 bases, with 5 bases between them. CDR1 and CDR2 (germline): MNHNS, SASEGT. This CDR3 has 13 amino acids. CDR3 loop: CASSDTLNTEAFF. CDR3 sequence (DNA): TGTGCCAGCAGTGACACACTGAACACTGAAGCTTTCTTT.

This sequence joins TRBV27 and TRBJ2-7; 7 bases line up with TRBD2. The CDR3 covers 14 residues. The trim removed 5 bases at V and 6 bases at J, leaving 10 bases unmatched. Germline assignment: CDR1 MNHEY and CDR2 SMNVEV (reference sequence). CDR3 protein: CASSPRQAGVEQYF. CDR3 sequence (DNA): TGTGCCAGCAGTCCCAGGCAGGCGGGGGTCGAGCAGTACTTC.

The chain recombines TRBV28 with TRBJ2-7; 8 bases map to TRBD1. With 3 bases clipped from V and 4 bases from J, the junction kept 8 bases outside the gene matches. The CDR3 loop spans 15 amino acids. The V gene's germline CDR1 is MDHEN and CDR2 SYDVKM. CDR3 sequence (DNA): TGTGCCAGCAGTTTGGCAGGGGGCGCGATATACGAGCAGTACTTC. It translates to CASSLAGGAIYEQYF.

The chain recombines TRBV19 with TRBJ1-1; 9 nucleotides agree with TRBD1. The CDR3 consists of 14 residues. With 4 bases clipped from V and 6 bases from J, the junction kept 6 bases outside the gene matches. Looked up from germline, CDR1 is LNHDA and CDR2 is SQIVND (reference sequence). The CDR3 bases are TGTGCCAGTAGTAGGGACAGGGTTTTCTCTGAAGCTTTCTTT. Protein: CASSRDRVFSEAFF.

V usage is TRBV25-1 and J usage is TRBJ1-3; D is uncertain. Trimming stripped 8 bases from V and 0 bases from J, with 8 bases between. This CDR3 region has 13 residues. Germline V gene lookup returns CDR1 MGHDK and CDR2 SYGVNS. The CDR3 DNA reads TGTGCCAGCGGGAGAAACTCTGGAAACACCATATATTTT. Residues: CASGRNSGNTIYF.

This clone was counted a single time. The rearrangement links TRBV7-2 to TRBJ2-7; D gene unclear. The CDR3 contains 14 residues. CDR1 is SGHTA, CDR2 FQGNSA, per germline. V gave up 0 bases and J gave up 2 bases, with 8 bases separating them. The CDR3 sequence: CASSLAPLPYEQYF. The CDR3 nucleotides read TGTGCCAGCAGCTTAGCGCCACTACCCTACGAGCAGTACTTC.

The rearrangement links TRBV27 to TRBJ1-4; D remains unclear. Germline lookup yields CDR1 MNHEY and CDR2 SMNVEV (reference sequence). This CDR3 is 14 amino acids long. V lost 2 bases, J lost 10 bases, and 14 bases lay in between. The CDR3 loop is CASSLVPHFGKLFF. The CDR3 DNA reads TGTGCCAGCAGTTTAGTGCCCCATTTCGGAAAACTGTTTTTT.

There are a few counts of this clone. The chain joins TRBV7-6 to TRBJ2-7; a weak D match, TRBD1 (6 bases). Trimming left V 1 base short and J 2 bases short, with 9 bases between. Germline CDR1 reads SGHVS; CDR2 reads FNYEAQ. The CDR3 contains 14 residues. CDR3 amino acids: CASSLGSGAYEQYF. The CDR3 DNA is TGTGCCAGCAGCTTAGGTTCAGGGGCCTACGAGCAGTACTTC.

J is TRBJ1-4 and V is TRBV28; D gene uncertain. The CDR3 spans 15 residues. Per germline, CDR1 MDHEN and CDR2 SYDVKM. Trimming took off 3 bases at V and 4 bases at J, with 12 bases between the two ends. The CDR3 sequence: CASSFSAGFNEKLFF. CDR3 bases: TGTGCCAGCAGTTTCTCCGCCGGGTTTAATGAAAAACTGTTTTTT. Drawing the rest from reference TRBV28 and TRBJ1-4, the complete variable domain is DVKVTQSSRYLVKRTGEKVFLECVQDMDHENMFWYRQDPGLGLRLIYFSYDVKMKEKGDIPEGYSVSREKKERFSLILESASTNQTSMYLCASSFSAGFNEKLFFGSGTQLSVL.

V gene TRBV10-3 combines with J gene TRBJ2-2; tentative D call: TRBD2 (6 bases). The CDR3 runs 14 residues. CDR1 is ENHRY, CDR2 SYGVKD, per germline. Between the trimmed V and J ends, which lost 4 bases and 1 base, there was a span of 7 bases. CDR3 amino acids: CAISVGLNTGELFF. CDR3 nucleotides: TGTGCCATCAGTGTGGGACTGAACACCGGGGAGCTGTTTTTT.

This chain joins TRBV7-3 and TRBJ2-3, with TRBD2 identical over 8 bases. Unmatched junction bases numbered 11, after V lost 0 bases and J lost 6 bases. This CDR3 has 17 residues. The germline V gene has CDR1 SGHTA and CDR2 FQGTGA. The CDR3 spells CASSLTASGSLADTQYF. Here the CDR3 DNA reads TGTGCCAGCAGCTTAACTGCTAGCGGGTCCCTTGCTGATACGCAGTATTTT.

The chain is built from TRBV7-8 and TRBJ2-7; the D gene is possibly TRBD1 (5 bases). Germline lookup yields CDR1 SGHVS and CDR2 FQNEAQ. V was trimmed by 0 bases and J by 7 bases, leaving 13 bases between them. This CDR3 is built from 14 residues. The CDR3 DNA is TGTGCCAGCAGCTTAGCGACAGTTCCTACGGAGCAGTACTTC. It specifies CASSLATVPTEQYF.

On this clone: This specimen includes other DNA sequences encoding the same CDR3. This chain uses TRBV28 with TRBJ2-7; 10 bases are a match to TRBD2. In germline, CDR1 is MDHEN, CDR2 SYDVKM. V dropped 6 bases and J dropped 0; count of bases not matched to a gene: 8. The CDR3 loop spans 16 amino acids. CDR3 in amino acids: CASRRGVAGGSYEQYF. The CDR3 DNA is TGTGCCAGCAGAAGGGGGGTAGCGGGAGGCTCCTACGAGCAGTACTTC.

The chain is built from TRBV5-1 and TRBJ2-3; 8 positions agree with TRBD2. Germline CDR1 SGHRS, CDR2 YFSETQ. V trimming: 0 bases; J trimming: 5 bases; junction bases outside the gene matches: 2. The CDR3 covers 14 residues. The CDR3 nucleotides are TGCGCCAGCAGCTTGGACGGGAGGGGAGATACGCAGTATTTT. It translates to CASSLDGRGDTQYF.

This chain connects TRBV19 to TRBJ2-7, with 9 bases that match TRBD1. J lost 6 bases, V lost 10 bases, and 13 bases had no gene match. The CDR3 spans 14 residues. Germline V gives CDR1 LNHDA, CDR2 SQIVND (reference sequence). This CDR3 is CAKKGQGVTGEQYF. The CDR3 DNA reads as TGTGCCAAAAAGGGACAGGGTGTGACTGGCGAGCAGTACTTC.

This clone was detected only once. V is TRBV14 and J is TRBJ1-2, with 9 nucleotides matching TRBD1. Unmatched junction bases numbered 11, after V lost 4 bases and J lost 2 bases. The CDR3 is 17 residues long. CDR1 and CDR2 from the germline V gene are SGHDN and FVKESK. The CDR3 is CASSLLQGAQANYGYTF. The CDR3 DNA is TGTGCCAGCAGCCTTTTACAGGGGGCGCAGGCAAACTATGGCTACACCTTC.

In DNA, the CDR3 is TGTGCCAGCAGTTCCAGGACAGGGACACCGGGGGCCAACGTCCTGACTTTC. This encodes CASSSRTGTPGANVLTF. The chain carries TRBV28 and TRBJ2-6, with 8 positions matching TRBD1. There are 17 residues in the CDR3. Germline CDR1 reads MDHEN; CDR2 reads SYDVKM. The trim removed 4 bases at V and 4 bases at J, leaving 9 bases unmatched.

This clone was counted a single time. V and J are TRBV7-3 and TRBJ1-5; D may be TRBD1 (6 bases). CDR1 SGHTA and CDR2 FQGTGA come from the germline V gene. With 4 bases removed from V and 0 bases from J, the gap between germline ends came to 10 bases. The CDR3 totals 15 residues. Written as DNA, the CDR3 is TGTGCCAGCAGCTCGCCAGGGGATAGCAATCAGCCCCAGCATTTT. This codes for CASSSPGDSNQPQHF.

This clone was detected only a few times. The chain is built from TRBV7-2 and TRBJ2-7; 8 nucleotides line up with TRBD2. Germline-derived CDR1 and CDR2 are SGHTA and FQGNSA. The CDR3 contains 17 residues. The junction had 9 bases not matched to a gene; V was cut back by 0 bases and J by 2 bases. DNA for the CDR3: TGTGCCAGCAGCTTAGCCACACGGACAGCGGGGGCCTACGAGCAGTACTTC. Protein: CASSLATRTAGAYEQYF.

This chain connects TRBV5-1 to TRBJ2-4; 7 bases line up with TRBD1. The ends lost 4 bases at V and 6 bases at J; junction bases unmatched: 7. The CDR3 runs to 14 residues. Germline V gene sequence: CDR1 SGHRS, CDR2 YFSETQ. CDR3: CASSKDRTANIQYF. CDR3 nucleotides: TGCGCCAGCAGCAAGGACAGGACTGCAAACATTCAGTACTTC.

The rearrangement joins TRBV7-2 to TRBJ2-2; possibly TRBD1 for D (6 bases). The germline CDR1 and CDR2 sequences are SGHTA and FQGNSA. Between the trimmed V and J ends, which lost 6 bases and 3 bases, there was a span of 14 bases. There are 15 residues in the CDR3. In DNA, the CDR3 is TGTGCCAGCAGTAAACAGGGAATGTACACCGGGGAGCTGTTTTTT. Encoded protein: CASSKQGMYTGELFF.

V and J are TRBV4-3 and TRBJ1-3, with D perhaps TRBD1 (5 bases). V gave up 4 bases and J gave up 7 bases, with 20 bases separating them. CDR3 length: 16 amino acids. The V gene's germline CDR1 is LGHNA and CDR2 YSLEER. The CDR3 loop reads CASSRTILPPGNTIYF. In DNA, the CDR3 is TGCGCCAGCAGCCGGACAATCCTGCCTCCAGGGAACACCATATATTTT.

Of note for this clone: Additional DNA sequences in this sample encode the identical CDR3. This chain connects TRBV9 to TRBJ2-1, with 7 bases lining up with TRBD2. This CDR3 is 15 amino acids long. Germline V gives CDR1 SGDLS, CDR2 YYNGEE. Trimming at V came to 0 bases and at J to 0 bases, leaving 0 bases not matched to a gene. The CDR3: CASSVGGGSYNEQFF. The DNA of the CDR3 is TGTGCCAGCAGCGTAGGCGGGGGCTCCTACAATGAGCAGTTCTTC.

The V call is TRBV5-4, the J call TRBJ1-2; D uncertain. The CDR3 extends over 16 amino acids. Per germline, CDR1 SGHNT and CDR2 YYREEE (reference sequence). The germline V and J ends were trimmed by 2 bases and 4 bases, with 18 bases remaining between them. CDR3 coding DNA: TGTGCCAGCAGCTTCAGTCGTAATAGCGAATTCTATGGCTACACCTTC. Residues: CASSFSRNSEFYGYTF.